These 32 T cell receptor beta chains came from one sample sequenced in a study of spatial heterogeneity in lung cancer. TCRdb ran MiXCR on the 5' RACE reads and lists one entry per CDR3 protein. The repertoire consists of tens of thousands of distinct CDR3 sequences, with around 12% occurring once and the leading ten covering about two fifths. Noted time point: sample taken at primary tumor resection. The sequencing here drew on PBMCs, taken at surgery. The receptors originated from a male donor with early-stage non-small cell lung cancer.

This clonotype was counted a few times. This rearrangement joins TRBV5-1 to TRBJ2-3; 10 bases line up with TRBD1. Germline V gene lookup returns CDR1 SGHRS and CDR2 YFSETQ. Unmatched junction bases numbered 4, after V lost 0 bases and J lost 3 bases. There are 16 residues in the CDR3. The CDR3 is CASSLAGGQGTDTQYF. The CDR3 bases are TGCGCCAGCAGCTTGGCCGGGGGACAGGGGACAGATACGCAGTATTTT.

Only one count was recorded for this clonotype. CDR3 in amino acids: CASSMRGQGLNTGELFF. Written as DNA, the CDR3 is TGTGCCAGCAGTATGAGAGGACAGGGATTGAACACCGGGGAGCTGTTTTTT. This chain connects TRBV27 to TRBJ2-2; 8 bases are shared with TRBD1. Germline V gives CDR1 MNHEY, CDR2 SMNVEV (reference sequence). Trimming at V came to 5 bases and at J to 1 base, leaving 9 bases not matched to a gene. This CDR3 has 17 residues.

As for this clonotype: At one end the junction does not follow the germline gene, possibly because of a read error. The chain links TRBV7-2 to TRBJ2-6; perhaps TRBD1 as D (5 bases). The V gene's germline CDR1 is SGHTA and CDR2 FQGNSA. This CDR3 has 15 residues. CDR3 bases: TGTGCCAGCAGCACTCAAAGCTCTGGGGCCAACGTCCTGGCTTTC. Encoded protein: CASSTQSSGANVLAF.

This clonotype showed up just a few times. The V and J genes are TRBV30 and TRBJ2-1; possible D gene TRBD1, 5 bases. CDR1 is GTSNPN, CDR2 SVGIG, per germline (reference sequence). The CDR3 contains 13 residues. V shed 1 base and J shed 9 bases, with 13 bases lying between them. The CDR3 region has the DNA TGTGCCTGGAGTGCAAGGGGATTGAGTGAGCAGTTCTTC. The encoded protein is CAWSARGLSEQFF.

A note on this clonotype: Just one base apart from a much larger clone, this may be a read error. This chain uses TRBV12-3 or TRBV12-4 with TRBJ2-7; 7 positions agree with TRBD2. The CDR3 covers 14 residues. The CDR3 nucleotides are TGTACCAGCAGCCGCCAGACTAGCCCCGACGAGCAGTACTTC. Its translation: CTSSRQTSPDEQYF.

The CDR3 sequence: CASSVPDSVTDTQYF. In DNA, the CDR3 is TGTGCCAGCAGTGTCCCCGACTCGGTAACAGATACGCAGTATTTT. This rearrangement joins TRBV28 to TRBJ2-3; D is undetermined. Germline V lookup: CDR1 MDHEN, CDR2 SYDVKM. This CDR3 has 15 residues. The germline V and J ends were trimmed by 5 bases and 3 bases, with 15 bases remaining between them.

The count of this clonotype is one. Being one base from a much bigger clone, this may be a read error. The chain combines TRBV6-2 or TRBV6-3 with TRBJ2-7; TRBD2 matches at 10 bases. CDR3 length equals 15 residues. Germline V CDR1 and CDR2: MNHEY, SVGEGT. The CDR3 is CASSSTSGTSYEQHF. The DNA for the CDR3 is TGTGCCAGCAGTTCTACTAGCGGGACTTCCTACGAGCAGCACTTC.

J is TRBJ2-1 and V is TRBV4-1; D ambiguous. This CDR3 has 16 amino acids. Trimming took off 0 bases at V and 0 bases at J, with 9 bases between the two ends. Germline loops: CDR1 MGHRA, CDR2 YSYEKL. CDR3 residues: CASSQDGDSSYNEQFF. CDR3 sequence (DNA): TGCGCCAGCAGCCAAGATGGGGATAGCTCCTACAATGAGCAGTTCTTC.

This clonotype came up many times. The gene calls are TRBV12-3 or TRBV12-4 and TRBJ2-1; no firm D call. The germline V and J ends were trimmed by 8 bases and 0 bases, with 11 bases remaining between them. This CDR3 spans 14 amino acids. DNA of the CDR3: TGTGCCAGCCAACGGTCTATCTCCTACAATGAGCAGTTCTTC. Amino acid sequence: CASQRSISYNEQFF.

The rearrangement joins TRBV27 to TRBJ1-6; D is ambiguous. The CDR3 totals 18 residues. V was cut by 4 bases and J by 5 bases, with 21 bases left in between. Germline V gives CDR1 MNHEY, CDR2 SMNVEV (reference sequence). As DNA, the CDR3 is TGTGCCAGCAGTTCCCGTCTACCAGTGGGCAACCATAATTCACCCCTCCACTTT. It is translated as CASSSRLPVGNHNSPLHF.

V usage is TRBV5-1 and J usage is TRBJ1-1; D possibly corresponds to TRBD1 (5 bases). The CDR3 loop spans 13 amino acids. CDR1 is SGHRS, CDR2 YFSETQ, per germline. Trimming cost V 5 bases and J 5 bases, with 13 bases left between them. CDR3 loop: CASRDRWGTEAFF. The CDR3, as DNA: TGCGCCAGCAGAGACCGGTGGGGGACTGAAGCTTTCTTT. The variable domain in full, completed from reference TRBV5-1 and TRBJ1-1, reads KAGVTQTPRYLIKTRGQQVTLSCSPISGHRSVSWYQQTPGQGLQFLFEYFSETQRNKGNFPGRFSGRQFSNSRSEMNVSTLELGDSALYLCASRDRWGTEAFFGQGTRLTVV.

The genes are TRBV7-6 and TRBJ2-7, with 12 bases lining up with TRBD2. This CDR3 contains 17 residues. Trimming cost V 0 bases and J 4 bases; bases outside gene matches: 7. Germline loops: CDR1 SGHVS, CDR2 FNYEAQ. The CDR3 is CASSLAEASGGAYEQYF. Here the CDR3 DNA reads TGTGCCAGCAGCTTAGCGGAAGCTAGCGGGGGGGCTTACGAGCAGTACTTC.

This sequence joins TRBV27 and TRBJ1-2, with TRBD1 matching 11 bases. The CDR3 sequence is 14 residues long. With V trimmed by 5 bases and J by 7 bases, 6 bases remained unmatched. Germline V gene lookup returns CDR1 MNHEY and CDR2 SMNVEV (reference sequence). The CDR3 sequence is CASSPRTGGFGYTF. The CDR3 DNA sequence: TGTGCCAGCAGTCCAAGGACAGGGGGCTTTGGCTACACCTTC.

The CDR3 region is CASSTLSHSSNTGELFF. DNA for the CDR3: TGTGCCAGCAGCACGCTTTCGCACAGCTCGAACACCGGGGAGCTGTTTTTT. The rearrangement uses TRBV11-2 and TRBJ2-2; D gene ambiguous. Germline assignment: CDR1 SGHAT and CDR2 FQNNGV. The CDR3 contains 17 residues. The germline V and J ends were trimmed by 5 bases and 0 bases, with 16 bases remaining between them.

V usage is TRBV5-4 and J usage is TRBJ1-2; D possibly corresponds to TRBD1 (5 bases). The CDR3 sequence is 16 residues long. Germline CDR1 is SGHNT and CDR2 is YYREEE (reference sequence). The V end was cut by 1 base, the J end by 6 bases, with 19 bases between. CDR3 amino acids: CASSLWSTGGLDGYTF. In nucleotides, the CDR3 is TGTGCCAGCAGCTTGTGGTCTACTGGGGGTTTGGATGGCTACACCTTC.

The chain couples TRBV6-5 to TRBJ2-2, with 14 bases lining up with TRBD2. CDR3 length: 18 amino acids. The V segment lost 4 bases and the J segment 6 bases; nucleotides outside the gene matches: 10. From germline, CDR1 is MNHEY and CDR2 SVGAGI. The CDR3 DNA follows: TGTGCCAGCAGTTCGCCGGGACTAGCGGGAGCCTCGGCCGGGGAGCTGTTTTTT. Translating it yields CASSSPGLAGASAGELFF.

The CDR3 nucleotides read TGTGCCAGCAGCTTAGGAGGTGTCTACGAGCAGTACTTC. Translated: CASSLGGVYEQYF. The chain couples TRBV7-8 to TRBJ2-7; D remains ambiguous. Trimming removed 1 base from V and 3 bases from J, with 7 bases in between. Germline lookup yields CDR1 SGHVS and CDR2 FQNEAQ. The CDR3 is 13 residues long.

This clonotype was recorded many times. This chain links TRBV11-2 with TRBJ2-2; TRBD2 aligns across 13 bases. J lost 4 bases, V lost 5 bases, and 7 bases had no gene match. The CDR3 sequence is 17 residues long. CDR1 and CDR2 from the germline V gene are SGHAT and FQNNGV. This CDR3 reads CASSRTSGRRSTGELFF. CDR3 DNA sequence: TGTGCCAGCAGCAGGACTAGCGGGAGAAGAAGCACCGGGGAGCTGTTTTTT.

This clonotype was detected many times. The chain recombines TRBV9 with TRBJ2-6, with 7 bases matching TRBD1. This CDR3 comprises 15 residues. V lost 4 bases, J lost 4 bases, and 5 bases stayed unmatched. CDR1 SGDLS and CDR2 YYNGEE come from the germline V gene. The CDR3 region has the DNA TGTGCCAGCAGCAAACAGGGGTACGGGGCCAACGTCCTGACTTTC. This codes for CASSKQGYGANVLTF.

In its sample, this clonotype was seen many times. This rearrangement joins TRBV20-1 to TRBJ2-1; perhaps TRBD1 as D (6 bases). V was clipped by 2 bases and J by 9 bases, with 14 bases between them. This CDR3 has 13 residues. Germline CDR1 DFQATT, CDR2 SNEGSKA (reference sequence). CDR3: CSARILQGFEQFF. CDR3 nucleotide sequence: TGCAGTGCTAGAATTCTACAGGGTTTTGAGCAGTTCTTC.

This clonotype came up many times. This chain connects TRBV29-1 to TRBJ2-5; 8 bases align to TRBD1. CDR1 is SQVTM, CDR2 ANQGSEA, per germline. The CDR3 totals 14 residues. Losses at the gene ends were 8 bases for V and 2 bases for J; bases not matched to a gene: 10. CDR3 sequence reads: CSTSGGAGQETQYF. The CDR3 coding sequence is TGCAGCACCTCAGGGGGCGCAGGGCAAGAGACCCAGTACTTC.

The sample holds many counts of this clonotype. The chain is built from TRBV7-8 and TRBJ1-1, with no clear D. There are 15 residues in the CDR3. The germline CDR1 and CDR2 sequences are SGHVS and FQNEAQ. V lost 5 bases and J lost 0, with 13 bases in between. CDR3 sequence reads: CASSGLGPMNTEAFF. CDR3 DNA: TGTGCCAGCAGCGGACTAGGGCCTATGAACACTGAAGCTTTCTTT.

This clonotype was seen at least ten times. The V call is TRBV24-1, the J call TRBJ2-1; tentative D call: TRBD2 (6 bases). CDR3 length equals 13 residues. Germline values: CDR1 KGHDR, CDR2 SFDVKD. V was trimmed by 5 bases and J by 14 bases, leaving 18 bases between them. The CDR3 DNA sequence: TGTGCCACCAGTGGTGGGGGTCGGGAGAGGGAGTTCTTC. This translates into CATSGGGREREFF.

J is TRBJ2-3 and V is TRBV27; D possibly corresponds to TRBD2 (6 bases). Per germline, CDR1 MNHEY and CDR2 SMNVEV (reference sequence). CDR3 length: 15 amino acids. V shed 8 bases and J shed 6 bases, with 21 bases lying between them. CDR3 residues: CASPPAEGTWDTQYF. In DNA form, the CDR3 reads TGTGCCAGCCCCCCCGCGGAGGGGACCTGGGATACGCAGTATTTT.

The table lists this clonotype with a few counts. The chain is built from TRBV10-3 and TRBJ2-7; 8 positions match TRBD2. V was pared by 8 bases and J by 2 bases, with 8 bases of the junction left unmatched. Per germline, CDR1 ENHRY and CDR2 SYGVKD. This CDR3 has 14 amino acids. The CDR3 reads CAIGSEGLAYEQYF. In DNA form, the CDR3 reads TGTGCCATCGGGTCTGAGGGACTAGCCTACGAGCAGTACTTC.

The V and J genes are TRBV28 and TRBJ1-5; no clear D. Trimming shortened V by 5 bases and J by 0 bases, and 11 bases separated the two germline ends. The CDR3 spans 15 residues. CDR1 is MDHEN and CDR2 is SYDVKM in the germline V gene. In DNA, the CDR3 is TGTGCCAGCAGTCGGATCGACTATAGCAATCAGCCCCAGCATTTT. Its protein product is CASSRIDYSNQPQHF.

This clonotype was observed a few times. This rearrangement joins TRBV20-1 to TRBJ1-1; D unresolved. V was cut by 5 bases and J by 0 bases, with 7 bases left in between. There are 12 residues in the CDR3. Germline loops: CDR1 DFQATT, CDR2 SNEGSKA (reference sequence). DNA of the CDR3: TGCAGTGCTGGAACAGTGAACACTGAAGCTTTCTTT. Encoded protein: CSAGTVNTEAFF.

The chain employs TRBV3-1 and TRBJ2-7; 12 bases agree with TRBD1. V shed 0 bases, J shed 5 bases, and the junction held 5 bases outside the gene matches. The CDR3 has 16 residues. In germline, CDR1 is LGHDT, CDR2 YNNKEL (reference sequence). The CDR3 sequence: CASSQEPGTGGHEQYF. As DNA, the CDR3 is TGTGCCAGCAGCCAAGAACCTGGGACAGGGGGCCACGAGCAGTACTTC.

The CDR3 spells CASSLRGSYNSPLHF. For the CDR3, the DNA is TGTGCCAGCAGCCTTCGGGGCTCCTATAATTCACCCCTCCACTTT. The gene calls are TRBV11-2 and TRBJ1-6; unclear D gene. The CDR3 runs 15 residues. The germline V gene encodes CDR1 SGHAT and CDR2 FQNNGV. The V end was cut by 5 bases, the J end by 0 bases, with 8 bases between.

The rearrangement links TRBV7-9 to TRBJ2-7, with no clear D. V lost 0 bases and J lost 4, with 10 bases in between. Germline CDR1 is SEHNR and CDR2 is FQNEAQ (reference sequence). The CDR3 is 14 amino acids. The CDR3 sequence is CASSLASSPYEQYF. In nucleotides, the CDR3 is TGTGCCAGCAGCTTAGCGTCCAGCCCTTACGAGCAGTACTTC. Based on the CDR3 plus reference TRBV7-9 and TRBJ2-7, the full variable domain is DTGVSQNPRHKITKRGQNVTFRCDPISEHNRLYWYRQTLGQGPEFLTYFQNEAQLEKSRLLSDRFSAERPKGSFSTLEIQRTEQGDSAMYLCASSLASSPYEQYFGPGTRLTVT.

There are many counts of this clonotype. This chain links TRBV28 with TRBJ2-1, with D maybe TRBD2 (5 bases). Trimming shortened V by 3 bases and J by 7 bases, and 19 bases separated the two germline ends. The CDR3 is 16 residues long. CDR1 is MDHEN, CDR2 SYDVKM, per germline. The CDR3 DNA follows: TGTGCCAGCAGTTTGGCCCGCACGAGGGTCTCGAATGAGCAGTTCTTC. Protein: CASSLARTRVSNEQFF. Complete variable domain (other parts from reference TRBV28 and TRBJ2-1): DVKVTQSSRYLVKRTGEKVFLECVQDMDHENMFWYRQDPGLGLRLIYFSYDVKMKEKGDIPEGYSVSREKKERFSLILESASTNQTSMYLCASSLARTRVSNEQFFGPGTRLTVL.

For this clonotype: In this CDR3 the conserved last residue, phenylalanine or tryptophan, is missing, so a read error is likely. This sequence joins TRBV6-6 and TRBJ1-2, with D possibly matching TRBD1 (6 bases). V gave up 4 bases and J gave up 7 bases, with 19 bases separating them. The CDR3 length is 15 residues. Germline CDR1 reads MNHNY; CDR2 reads SVGAGI (reference sequence). In nucleotides, the CDR3 is TGTGCCAGCAGTTCCAACGAGGGGGGTATAAGTGGCTACACCTCC. Residues: CASSSNEGGISGYTS.